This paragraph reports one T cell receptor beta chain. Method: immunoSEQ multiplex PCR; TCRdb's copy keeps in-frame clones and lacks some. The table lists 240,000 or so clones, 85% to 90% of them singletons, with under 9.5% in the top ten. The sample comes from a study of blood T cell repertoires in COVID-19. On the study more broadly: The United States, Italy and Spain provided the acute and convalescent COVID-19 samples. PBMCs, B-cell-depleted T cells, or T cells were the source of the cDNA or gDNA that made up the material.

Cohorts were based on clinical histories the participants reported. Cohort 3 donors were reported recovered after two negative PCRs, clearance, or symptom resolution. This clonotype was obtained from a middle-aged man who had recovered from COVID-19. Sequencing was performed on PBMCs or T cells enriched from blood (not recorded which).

The CDR3 is CASRQSGAGDQETQYF. The CDR3, as DNA: TGTGCCAGCAGACAGTCGGGGGCGGGGGACCAAGAGACCCAGTACTTC. J is TRBJ2-5 and V is TRBV11-2; possible D gene TRBD2, 7 bases. Trimming left V 6 bases short and J 0 bases short, with 17 bases between. The CDR3 spans 16 residues. The V gene's germline CDR1 is SGHAT and CDR2 FQNNGV.